The 9 T cell receptor beta chains given below trace back to one sample, sequenced in a study of shared clonotypes between healthy human individuals. Using immunoSEQ multiplex PCR, the repertoire was profiled, and TCRdb retains in-frame clones only, with some absent. The profile covers 2.3 million or so clones, with 85% to 95% appearing a single time and roughly 0.36% taken by the ten largest. Sequencing was performed on naive CD4+ T cells from PBMCs. Noted subset: CD45RA+ positively selected. The receptors shown here come from a young man in good health. Some clones in this sample may be carry-over from other donors' samples.

The rearrangement uses TRBV6-1 and TRBJ2-2, with 10 bases aligning to TRBD1. CDR3 size: 14 residues. Per the germline V gene, CDR1 is MNHNS and CDR2 is SASEGT. The J segment lost 7 bases and the V segment lost 3 bases, leaving 2 bases of the junction unmatched. The DNA for the CDR3 is TGTGCCAGCAGTGAGACAGGGGGCCGCGGGGAGCTGTTTTTT. It is translated as CASSETGGRGELFF.

The chain recombines TRBV27 with TRBJ1-2; maybe TRBD1 (5 bases). Trimming shortened V by 5 bases and J by 12 bases, and 22 bases separated the two germline ends. There are 14 residues in the CDR3. Germline V gene sequence: CDR1 MNHEY, CDR2 SMNVEV (reference sequence). The CDR3: CASSAQRDGRRHTF. CDR3 coding DNA: TGTGCCAGCAGTGCCCAACGGGACGGCAGGCGTCACACCTTC.

The chain combines TRBV7-3 with TRBJ2-2; no firm D call. V lost 4 bases, J lost 5 bases, and 20 bases lay in between. CDR3 size: 17 residues. Per the germline V gene, CDR1 is SGHTA and CDR2 is FQGTGA. The CDR3 is CASSSLGSPSLTGELFF. In DNA form, the CDR3 reads TGTGCCAGCAGCTCCCTCGGATCACCCTCCCTAACCGGGGAGCTGTTTTTT.

V and J are TRBV6-5 and TRBJ1-5, with D possibly TRBD1 on 5 matching bases. The CDR3 has 13 residues. Looked up from germline, CDR1 is MNHEY and CDR2 is SVGAGI. V was trimmed by 2 bases and J by 5 bases, leaving 7 bases between them. The CDR3 loop reads CASSYVGDQPQHF. As DNA, the CDR3 is TGTGCCAGCAGTTACGTGGGGGATCAGCCCCAGCATTTT.

The rearrangement joins TRBV15 to TRBJ2-5, with D perhaps TRBD1 or TRBD2 (5 bases each). The CDR3 has 12 amino acids. Germline-derived CDR1 and CDR2 are LNHNV and YYDKDF (reference sequence). Trimming shortened V by 9 bases and J by 7 bases, and 15 bases separated the two germline ends. The CDR3 DNA reads as TGTGCCACTACGCCCTATGGGGGGACCCAGTACTTC. Its protein is CATTPYGGTQYF.

This rearrangement joins TRBV4-2 to TRBJ2-7; 12 nucleotides match TRBD1. The CDR3 length is 14 residues. V lost 3 bases to trimming and J lost 5 bases; unmatched junction nucleotides: 2. The germline V gene has CDR1 LGHNA and CDR2 YNFKEQ. The CDR3 DNA sequence: TGTGCCAGCAGCCAGGGACAGGGGGCCAACGAGCAGTACTTC. This sequence encodes CASSQGQGANEQYF.

CDR3 nucleotide sequence: TGTGCCAGCAGCTTAGAGCCCACAGATACGCAGTATTTT. Translated, it gives CASSLEPTDTQYF. V is TRBV11-2 and J is TRBJ2-3; D unclear. This CDR3 spans 13 amino acids. The ends were cut back, 0 bases at V and 2 bases at J, with 3 bases in the middle. The V gene's germline CDR1 is SGHAT and CDR2 FQNNGV.

The chain joins TRBV30 to TRBJ1-6, with unresolved D. V dropped 5 bases and J dropped 6 bases, with 5 bases sitting between them. CDR1 and CDR2 (germline): GTSNPN, SVGIG (reference sequence). The CDR3 has 11 residues. Here the CDR3 reads CAWAVNSPLHF. The CDR3 nucleotides read TGTGCCTGGGCGGTTAATTCACCCCTCCACTTT.

This chain joins TRBV27 and TRBJ2-1, with 10 nucleotides matching TRBD2. The CDR3 is made up of 15 amino acids. The germline gives CDR1 MNHEY, CDR2 SMNVEV (reference sequence). The V and J ends lost 4 bases and 4 bases, in that order; junction bases with no gene match: 4. CDR3 sequence: CASSSLAGAYNEQFF. Written as DNA, the CDR3 is TGTGCCAGCAGTTCGCTAGCGGGAGCGTACAATGAGCAGTTCTTC.